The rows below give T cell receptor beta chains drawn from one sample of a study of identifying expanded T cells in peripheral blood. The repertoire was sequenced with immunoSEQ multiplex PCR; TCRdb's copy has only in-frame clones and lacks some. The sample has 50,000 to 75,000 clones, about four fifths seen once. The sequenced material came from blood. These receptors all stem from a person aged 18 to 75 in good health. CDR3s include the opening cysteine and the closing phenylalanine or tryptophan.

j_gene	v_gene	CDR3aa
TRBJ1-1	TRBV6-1	CASKGMVEAFF
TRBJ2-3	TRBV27	CASSPGPSQDTQYF
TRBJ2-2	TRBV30	CAWSVRRKHTGELFF
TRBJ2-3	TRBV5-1	CASSSGTGGGTDTQYF
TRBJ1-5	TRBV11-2	CASSYGRGVGDQPQHF
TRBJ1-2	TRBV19	CASRTQGIQGYTF
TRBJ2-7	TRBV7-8	CASSSDNFRQGNEQYF
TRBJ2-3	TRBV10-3	CAISGSGLSTDTQYF
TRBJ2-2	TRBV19	CASSTGTNTGELFF
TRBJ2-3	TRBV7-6	CASSLSTSGTDTQYF
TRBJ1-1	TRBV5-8	CASTVTGRIYTEAFF
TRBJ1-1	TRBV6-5	CASSYSQQGGTEAFF
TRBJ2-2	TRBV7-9	CASGLAGANTGELFF
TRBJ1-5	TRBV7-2	CASSLGIAGSNQPQHF
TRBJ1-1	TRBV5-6	CASSFRVMNTEAFF
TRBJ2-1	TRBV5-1	CASSPPILAGGHNEQFF
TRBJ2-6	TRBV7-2	CASSPGGSGANVLTF
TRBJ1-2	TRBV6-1	CASSERASNYGYTF
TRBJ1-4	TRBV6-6	CASRARTVEKLFF
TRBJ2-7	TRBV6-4	CASSANPGGEQYF
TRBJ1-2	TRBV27	CASSSPGQSQGYTF
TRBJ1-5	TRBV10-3	CAISLDRPYSNQPQHF
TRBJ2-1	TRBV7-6	CASSPHGQTNEQFF
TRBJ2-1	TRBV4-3	CASSQDAAGGYNEQFF
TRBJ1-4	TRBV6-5	CASSPGVEKLFF
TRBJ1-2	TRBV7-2	CASSLNSVGGGYTF
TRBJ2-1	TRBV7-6	CASSLAVAAYNEQFF
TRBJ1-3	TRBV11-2	CASSFTGNTIYF
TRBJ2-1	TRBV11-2	CASSPRQAGNEQFF
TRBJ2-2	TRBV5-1	CASSLDSAAGELFF
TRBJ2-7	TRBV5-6	CASSLGLGTDEQYF
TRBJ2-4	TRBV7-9	CASSLGGTKYGAKNIQYF
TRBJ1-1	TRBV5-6	CASSKSTEAFF
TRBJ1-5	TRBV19	CASSLNRDQPQHF
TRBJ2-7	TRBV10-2	CASSTTGGDYEQYF
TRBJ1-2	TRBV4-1	CASSQDTDYGYTF
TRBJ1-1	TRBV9	CASSVVPGQGGTEAFF
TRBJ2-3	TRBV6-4	CASSATEGDTQYF
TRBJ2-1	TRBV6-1	CASNRVGNEQFF
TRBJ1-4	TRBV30	CAWSVAGGNEKLFF
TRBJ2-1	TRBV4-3	CASSQGTFDYNEQFF
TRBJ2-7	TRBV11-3	CASSSTGLSEQYF
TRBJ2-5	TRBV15	CATRGKGLETQYF
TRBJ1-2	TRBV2	CASSEDRWSGYTF
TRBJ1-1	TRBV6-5	CASSYSKFGNTEAFF
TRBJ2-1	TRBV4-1	CASSPGTSDNNEQFF
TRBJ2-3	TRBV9	CASSVGTSGGTDTQYF
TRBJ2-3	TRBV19	CASSIGGGRGADTQYF
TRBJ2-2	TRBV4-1	CASSQIGGRDRGRPGELFF
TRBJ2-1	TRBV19	CASSTELYNEQFF
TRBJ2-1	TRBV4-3	CASSQDMGDEQFF
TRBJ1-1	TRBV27	CASSLVSGGVNTEAFF
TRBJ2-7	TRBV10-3	CAIAGTGGGRQGSYEQYF
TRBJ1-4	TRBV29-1	CSVVGQGGEKLFF
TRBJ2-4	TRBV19	CASNSVRISGKNIQYF